This T cell receptor beta chain was retrieved from a study of T cells expressing NK-cell markers. Study results and caveats: The dominant NKG2C+ clonotypes represented about 1.0-8% of CD8+ T cells in 6 or 7 donors. Once again these clonotypes came out on top in the CD3+CD56-NKG2C+ fraction of a handful of donors. Whether expanded NKG2C+ T cell clones were HCMV-specific remained unclear.

The cDNA for TCR beta came from 5'RACE template switching with UMIs. TCRdb re-called the 5' RACE reads and catalogs CDR3 proteins one per entry, DNA excluded. This table holds 300,000 to 450,000 distinct CDR3 sequences. Germline assignment: CDR1 MNHEY and CDR2 SVGAGI. CDR3 length equals 14 residues. Remarks on this clonotype: Its specificity is unknown.

The specimen sequenced was blood T cells: a sorted CD56 or NKG2C T cell subset, CD4+ or CD8+ T cells, or bulk PBMC T cells (not recorded which). The chain combines TRBV6-5 with TRBJ2-3; there is no DNA to check the TCRdb D call of TRBD1. The clonotype comes from a man aged 18 to 69 in good health. The CDR3 protein is CASSYDDGGRTQYF.